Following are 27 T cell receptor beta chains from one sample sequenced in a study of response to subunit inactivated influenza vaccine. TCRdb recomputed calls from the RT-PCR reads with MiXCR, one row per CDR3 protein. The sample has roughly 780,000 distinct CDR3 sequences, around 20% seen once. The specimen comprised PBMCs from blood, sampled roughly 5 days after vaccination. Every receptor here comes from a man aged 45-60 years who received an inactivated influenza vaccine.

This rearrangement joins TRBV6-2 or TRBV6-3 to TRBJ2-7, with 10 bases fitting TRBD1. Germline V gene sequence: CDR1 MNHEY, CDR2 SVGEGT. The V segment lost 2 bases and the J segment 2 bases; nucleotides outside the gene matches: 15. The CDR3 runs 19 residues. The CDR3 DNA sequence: TGTGCCAGCAGTTACACGATAAACCTGGACAGGGGGAAGGCCTACGAGCAGTACTTC. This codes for CASSYTINLDRGKAYEQYF.

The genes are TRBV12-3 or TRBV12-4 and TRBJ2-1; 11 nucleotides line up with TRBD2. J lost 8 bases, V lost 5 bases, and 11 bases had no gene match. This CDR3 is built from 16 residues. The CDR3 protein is CASSLITSGSSYEQFF. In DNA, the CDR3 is TGTGCCAGCAGTCTCATTACTAGCGGGAGTTCCTATGAGCAGTTCTTC.

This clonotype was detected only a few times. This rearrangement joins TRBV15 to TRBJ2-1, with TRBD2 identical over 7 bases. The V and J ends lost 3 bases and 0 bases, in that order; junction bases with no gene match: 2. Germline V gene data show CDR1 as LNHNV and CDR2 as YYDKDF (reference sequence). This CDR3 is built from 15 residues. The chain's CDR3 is CATSRRGGSYNEQFF. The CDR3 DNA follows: TGTGCCACCAGCAGGCGCGGGGGCTCCTACAATGAGCAGTTCTTC.

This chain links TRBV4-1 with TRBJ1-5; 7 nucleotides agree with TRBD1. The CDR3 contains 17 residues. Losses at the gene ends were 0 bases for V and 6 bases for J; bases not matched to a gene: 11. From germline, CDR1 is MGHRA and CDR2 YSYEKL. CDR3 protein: CASSQDPLRQGGQPQHF. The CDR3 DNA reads TGCGCCAGCAGCCAAGACCCCTTAAGACAGGGCGGTCAGCCCCAGCATTTT.

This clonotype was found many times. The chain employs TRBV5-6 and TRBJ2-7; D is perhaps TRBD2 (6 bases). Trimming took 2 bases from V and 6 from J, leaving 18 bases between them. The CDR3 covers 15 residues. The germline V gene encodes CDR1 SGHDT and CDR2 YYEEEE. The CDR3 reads CASSFARGLVAEQYF. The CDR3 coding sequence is TGTGCCAGCAGCTTCGCGAGGGGACTCGTCGCCGAGCAGTACTTC.

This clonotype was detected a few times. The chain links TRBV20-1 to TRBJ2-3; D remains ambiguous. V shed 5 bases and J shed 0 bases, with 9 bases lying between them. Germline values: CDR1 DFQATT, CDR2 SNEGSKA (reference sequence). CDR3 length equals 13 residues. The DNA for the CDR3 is TGCAGTGCTCGACGGGCCAGCACAGATACGCAGTATTTT. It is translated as CSARRASTDTQYF.

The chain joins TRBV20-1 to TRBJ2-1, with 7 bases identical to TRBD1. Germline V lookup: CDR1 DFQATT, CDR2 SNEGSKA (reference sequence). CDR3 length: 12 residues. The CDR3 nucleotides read TGCAGCAGACAGGGCTCCTACAATGAGCAGTTCTTC. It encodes CSRQGSYNEQFF.

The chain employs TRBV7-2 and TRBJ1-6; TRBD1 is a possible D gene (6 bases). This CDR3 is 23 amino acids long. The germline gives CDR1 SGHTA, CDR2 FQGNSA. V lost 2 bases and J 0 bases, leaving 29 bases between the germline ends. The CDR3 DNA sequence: TGTGCCAGCAGCTTACCCACCTTTAAGACAGGAGGCTCCTGGGGCTCCTATAATTCACCCCTCCACTTT. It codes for CASSLPTFKTGGSWGSYNSPLHF.

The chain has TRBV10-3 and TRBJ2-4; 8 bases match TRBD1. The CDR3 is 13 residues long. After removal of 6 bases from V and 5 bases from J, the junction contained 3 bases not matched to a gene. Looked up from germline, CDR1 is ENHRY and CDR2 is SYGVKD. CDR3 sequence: CAIRGQGQNIQYF. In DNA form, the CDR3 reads TGTGCCATCAGAGGACAGGGCCAAAACATTCAGTACTTC.

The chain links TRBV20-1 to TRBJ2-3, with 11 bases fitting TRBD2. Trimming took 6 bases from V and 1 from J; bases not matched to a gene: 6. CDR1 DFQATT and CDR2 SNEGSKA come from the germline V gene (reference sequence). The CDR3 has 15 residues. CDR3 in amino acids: CSAFSGRERTDTQYF. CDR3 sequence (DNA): TGCAGTGCATTTAGCGGGAGGGAGCGCACAGATACGCAGTATTTT.

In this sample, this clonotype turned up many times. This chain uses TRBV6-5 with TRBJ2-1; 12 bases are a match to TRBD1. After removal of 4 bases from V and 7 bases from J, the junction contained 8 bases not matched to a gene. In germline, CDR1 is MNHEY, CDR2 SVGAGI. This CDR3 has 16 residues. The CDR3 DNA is TGTGCCAGCAGTTTAACCGGGACAGGGGGCCGTAATGAGCAGTTCTTC. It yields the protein CASSLTGTGGRNEQFF.

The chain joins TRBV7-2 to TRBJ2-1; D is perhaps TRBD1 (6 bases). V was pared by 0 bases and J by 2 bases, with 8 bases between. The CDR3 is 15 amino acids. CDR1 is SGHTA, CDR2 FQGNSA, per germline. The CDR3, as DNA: TGTGCCAGCAGCTTAGCGGGACACGCCTACAATGAGCAGTTCTTC. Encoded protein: CASSLAGHAYNEQFF. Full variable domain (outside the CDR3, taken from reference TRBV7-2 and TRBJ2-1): GAGVSQSPSNKVTEKGKDVELRCDPISGHTALYWYRQSLGQGLEFLIYFQGNSAPDKSGLPSDRFSAERTGGSVSTLTIQRTQQEDSAVYLCASSLAGHAYNEQFFGPGTRLTVL.

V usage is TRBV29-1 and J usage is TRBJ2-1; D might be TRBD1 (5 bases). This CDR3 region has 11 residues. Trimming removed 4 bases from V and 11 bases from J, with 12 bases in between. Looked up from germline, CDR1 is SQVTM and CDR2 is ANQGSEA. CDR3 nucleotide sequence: TGCAGCGTTGCTGACAGACAAAAGCAGTTCTTC. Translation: CSVADRQKQFF.

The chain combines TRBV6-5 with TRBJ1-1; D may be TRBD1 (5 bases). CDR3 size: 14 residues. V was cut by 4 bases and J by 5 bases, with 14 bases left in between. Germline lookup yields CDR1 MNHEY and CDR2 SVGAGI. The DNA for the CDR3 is TGTGCCAGCAGTTTTATGGGGGGGGAAACTGAAGCTTTCTTT. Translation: CASSFMGGETEAFF.

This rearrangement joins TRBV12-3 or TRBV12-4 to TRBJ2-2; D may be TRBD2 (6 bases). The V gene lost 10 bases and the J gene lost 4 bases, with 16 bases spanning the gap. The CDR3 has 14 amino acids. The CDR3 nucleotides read TGTGCCACGCACCAACGGGAGCGCACCGGGGAGCTGTTTTTT. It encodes CATHQRERTGELFF.

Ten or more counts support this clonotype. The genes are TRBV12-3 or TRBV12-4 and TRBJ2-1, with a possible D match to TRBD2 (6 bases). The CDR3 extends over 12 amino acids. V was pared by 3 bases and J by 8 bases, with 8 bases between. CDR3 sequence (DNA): TGTGCCAGCAGTTTTGCGGGACATGAGCAGTTCTTC. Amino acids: CASSFAGHEQFF.

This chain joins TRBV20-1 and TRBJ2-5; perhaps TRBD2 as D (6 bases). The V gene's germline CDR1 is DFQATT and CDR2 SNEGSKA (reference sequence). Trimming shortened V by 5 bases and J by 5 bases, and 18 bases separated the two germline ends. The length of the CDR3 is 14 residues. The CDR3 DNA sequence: TGCAGTGCTGTAAGGAGGGAGTTGGGGGAGACCCAGTACTTC. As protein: CSAVRRELGETQYF.

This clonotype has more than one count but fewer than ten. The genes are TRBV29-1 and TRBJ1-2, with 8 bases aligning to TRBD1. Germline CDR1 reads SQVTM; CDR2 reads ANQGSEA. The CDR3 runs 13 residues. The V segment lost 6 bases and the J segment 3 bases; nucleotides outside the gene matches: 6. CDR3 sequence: CSVVGGQDYGYTF. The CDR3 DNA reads TGCAGCGTGGTGGGGGGACAGGACTATGGCTACACCTTC.

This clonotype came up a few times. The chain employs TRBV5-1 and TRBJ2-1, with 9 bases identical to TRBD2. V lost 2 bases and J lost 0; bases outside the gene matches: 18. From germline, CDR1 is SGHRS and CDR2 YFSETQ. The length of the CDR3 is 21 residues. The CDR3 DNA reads TGCGCCAGCAGCTTAGCGGGAGGTACCATCAACACTGACAGCTCCTACAATGAGCAGTTCTTC. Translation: CASSLAGGTINTDSSYNEQFF. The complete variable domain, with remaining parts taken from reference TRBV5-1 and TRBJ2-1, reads KAGVTQTPRYLIKTRGQQVTLSCSPISGHRSVSWYQQTPGQGLQFLFEYFSETQRNKGNFPGRFSGRQFSNSRSEMNVSTLELGDSALYLCASSLAGGTINTDSSYNEQFFGPGTRLTVL.

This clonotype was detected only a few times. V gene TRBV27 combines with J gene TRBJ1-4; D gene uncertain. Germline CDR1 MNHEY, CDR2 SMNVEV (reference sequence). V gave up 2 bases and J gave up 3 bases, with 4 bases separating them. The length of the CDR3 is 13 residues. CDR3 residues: CASSLIPNEKLFF. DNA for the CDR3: TGTGCCAGCAGTTTAATCCCTAATGAAAAACTGTTTTTT.

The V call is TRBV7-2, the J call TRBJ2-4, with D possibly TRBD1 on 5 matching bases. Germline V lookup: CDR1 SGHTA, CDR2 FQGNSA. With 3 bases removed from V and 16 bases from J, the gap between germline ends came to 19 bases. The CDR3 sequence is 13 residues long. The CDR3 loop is CASSLGRGLGVYF. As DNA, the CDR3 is TGTGCCAGCAGCTTGGGGCGTGGTCTGGGTGTCTACTTC.

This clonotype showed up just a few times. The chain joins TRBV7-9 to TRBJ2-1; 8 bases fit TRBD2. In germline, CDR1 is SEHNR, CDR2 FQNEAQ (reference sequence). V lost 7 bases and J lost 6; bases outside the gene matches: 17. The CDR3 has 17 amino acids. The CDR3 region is CASTIGAGGRSPNEQFF. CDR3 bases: TGTGCCAGCACCATTGGAGCGGGCGGGAGGTCCCCCAATGAGCAGTTCTTC.

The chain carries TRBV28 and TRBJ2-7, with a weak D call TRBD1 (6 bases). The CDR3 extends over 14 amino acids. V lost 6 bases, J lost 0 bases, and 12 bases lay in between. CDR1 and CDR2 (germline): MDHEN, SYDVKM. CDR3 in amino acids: CASSWTAFSYEQYF. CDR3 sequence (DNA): TGTGCCAGCAGCTGGACAGCCTTCTCCTACGAGCAGTACTTC. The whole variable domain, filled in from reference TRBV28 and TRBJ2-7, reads DVKVTQSSRYLVKRTGEKVFLECVQDMDHENMFWYRQDPGLGLRLIYFSYDVKMKEKGDIPEGYSVSREKKERFSLILESASTNQTSMYLCASSWTAFSYEQYFGPGTRLTVT.

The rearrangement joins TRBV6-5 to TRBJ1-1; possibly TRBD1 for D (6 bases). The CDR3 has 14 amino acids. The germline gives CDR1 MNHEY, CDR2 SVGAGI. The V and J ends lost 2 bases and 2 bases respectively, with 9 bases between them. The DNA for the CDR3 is TGTGCCAGCAGTTACGAACAGGGTAACACTGAAGCTTTCTTT. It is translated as CASSYEQGNTEAFF.

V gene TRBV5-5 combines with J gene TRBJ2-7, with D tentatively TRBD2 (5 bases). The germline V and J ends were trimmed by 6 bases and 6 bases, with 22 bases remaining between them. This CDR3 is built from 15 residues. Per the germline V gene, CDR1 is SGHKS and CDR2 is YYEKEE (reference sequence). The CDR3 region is CASTGIRAFEGEQYF. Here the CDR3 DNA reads TGTGCCAGCACCGGGATCAGAGCCTTCGAGGGCGAGCAGTACTTC.

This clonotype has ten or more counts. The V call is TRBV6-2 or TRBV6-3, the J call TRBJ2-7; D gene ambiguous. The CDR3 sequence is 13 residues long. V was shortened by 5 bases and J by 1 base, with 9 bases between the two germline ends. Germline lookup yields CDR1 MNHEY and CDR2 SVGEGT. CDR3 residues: CASSKDESYEQYF. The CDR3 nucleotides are TGTGCCAGCAGTAAGGACGAATCCTACGAGCAGTACTTC.

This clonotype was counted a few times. The CDR3 coding sequence is TGCGCCAGCAGCTTGGACAGGTTCCCAGATACGCAGTATTTT. Encoded protein: CASSLDRFPDTQYF. This chain links TRBV5-1 with TRBJ2-3; maybe TRBD1 (5 bases). V was shortened by 0 bases and J by 4 bases, with 9 bases between the two germline ends. CDR1 and CDR2 from the germline V gene are SGHRS and YFSETQ. The CDR3 spans 14 residues. Filled out from reference TRBV5-1 and TRBJ2-3, the complete variable domain reads KAGVTQTPRYLIKTRGQQVTLSCSPISGHRSVSWYQQTPGQGLQFLFEYFSETQRNKGNFPGRFSGRQFSNSRSEMNVSTLELGDSALYLCASSLDRFPDTQYFGPGTRLTVL.